This TCR beta chain was found in a study of blood T cell repertoires in COVID-19 (dated by TCRdb to 2020 to 2022). Study-wide context: Collaborator samples came from the United States, Italy and Spain and covered acute and convalescent phases of COVID-19. The prospective study material was composed of cDNA or gDNA derived from T cells, B-cell-depleted T cells, or PBMCs. Where HLA class I and class II types were available, the types were taken from metadata supplied by the sample provider, not from assay-based typing. The samples were drawn from the first 160 participants of the ongoing ImmuneRACE study and from 1,254 subjects provided by 6 global collaborators. The repertoires were released in a freely available public database meant as a resource for research on the immune response to SARS-CoV-2. Subjects who had been exposed to COVID-19, were actively infected with it, or had recovered from it provided the deeply sampled blood TCRbeta repertoires that made up the dataset. Nearly every sample came with metadata listing a de-identified subject ID, COVID-19 status, age in years and sex. Summary of the overall study and its limitations: Clinical and demographic metadata were provided uncurated, with the amount varying by source and participant.

Each collaborating institution followed its own protocols to collect whole blood in K2EDTA tubes. Collaborator samples were shipped for TCRbeta analysis as frozen whole blood, isolated PBMCs, or DNA extracted from either sample type. Concerning this clone itself: Its specific antigen is unknown. No clone much larger than this one lies a single base away; base qualities are absent.

The germline V gene (reference sequence) provides CDR1 SEHNR and CDR2 FQNEAQ. The CDR3 runs 14 residues from the cysteine to the phenylalanine. The only DNA kept is the CDR3, 42 bases in frame from the first base. Relative to germline, V is 4 bases shorter and J is 4 bases shorter, with 13 bases between their ends. TCRbeta CDR3 regions were amplified from genomic DNA using the immunoSEQ Assay, a bias-controlled multiplex PCR. The study's own analysis went as follows. Within the assay, amplification of reference gene primers was used to estimate how many nucleated cells each sample contained. Sequence reads were collapsed and filtered to measure the absolute abundance of every unique TCRbeta CDR3 rearrangement. For each sample, productive Simpson clonality was calculated as the square root of Simpson's diversity index over productive rearrangements. TCRdb holds this immuneACCESS table with in-frame rearrangements only. Some clones are missing; in checked studies, unresolved V genes explain under half, and the rest has no known cause. That table is the source of V, J and clone size, and D and trimming were worked out from the DNA. The sample profile shows over 80,000 clones; roughly nine tenths of them were found once. Approximately 8.9% of the sample comes from the top ten.

The sample comprised peripheral blood. This sequence was found in a man aged 45-60 years with acute or convalescent COVID-19. This chain joins TRBV7-9 to TRBJ1-2; the D gene cannot be named for sure. The CDR3 has the sequence CASSSLRVPYGYTF. Here is the DNA: TGTGCCAGCAGCTCATTGCGGGTTCCCTATGGCTACACCTTC.